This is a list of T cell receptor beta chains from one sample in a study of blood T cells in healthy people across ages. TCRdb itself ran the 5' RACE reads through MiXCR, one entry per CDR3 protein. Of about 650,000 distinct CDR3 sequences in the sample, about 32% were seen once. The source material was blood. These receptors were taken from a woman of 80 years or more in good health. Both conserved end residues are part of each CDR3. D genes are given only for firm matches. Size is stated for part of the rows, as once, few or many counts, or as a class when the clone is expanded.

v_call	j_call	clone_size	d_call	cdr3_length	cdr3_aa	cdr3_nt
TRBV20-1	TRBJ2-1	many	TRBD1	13	CSEDRPSGNEQFF	TGCAGTGAGGACAGGCCCTCAGGCAATGAGCAGTTCTTC
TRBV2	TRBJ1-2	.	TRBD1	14	CASRTGTGFGGYTF	TGTGCCAGCAGGACCGGGACAGGCTTCGGGGGCTACACCTTC
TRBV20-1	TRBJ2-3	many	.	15	CSARLMASSTDTQYF	TGCAGTGCTAGGTTGATGGCCTCTAGCACAGATACGCAGTATTTT
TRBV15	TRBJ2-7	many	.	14	CATSTAGSHYEQYF	TGTGCCACCAGCACCGCAGGGTCTCACTACGAGCAGTACTTC
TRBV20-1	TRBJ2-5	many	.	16	CSAREGRGGRQETQYF	TGCAGTGCTAGAGAAGGGCGCGGGGGCCGACAAGAGACCCAGTACTTC
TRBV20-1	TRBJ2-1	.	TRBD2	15	CSAEVSGRANNEQFF	TGCAGTGCTGAAGTAAGCGGGAGGGCTAACAATGAGCAGTTCTTC
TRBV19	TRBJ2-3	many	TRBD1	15	CASNPRDRSTDTQYF	TGTGCCAGTAACCCCCGGGACAGGTCGACAGATACGCAGTATTTT
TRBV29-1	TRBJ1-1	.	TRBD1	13	CSVRTGAYTEAFF	TGCAGCGTTAGGACAGGCGCTTACACTGAAGCTTTCTTT
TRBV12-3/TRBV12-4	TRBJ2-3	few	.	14	CASSLLVEADTQYF	TGTGCCAGCAGTTTACTAGTGGAGGCAGATACGCAGTATTTT
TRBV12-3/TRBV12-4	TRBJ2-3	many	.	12	CASSQPPDTQYF	TGTGCCAGCAGCCAACCCCCAGATACGCAGTATTTT
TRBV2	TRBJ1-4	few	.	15	CASSEMATLNEKLFF	TGTGCCAGCAGTGAAATGGCAACCCTTAATGAAAAACTGTTTTTT
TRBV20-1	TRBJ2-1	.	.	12	CSARRTYNEQFF	TGCAGTGCGCGCCGGACGTACAATGAGCAGTTCTTC
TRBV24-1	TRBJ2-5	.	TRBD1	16	CATSDPGTGEGETQYF	TGTGCCACCAGTGATCCGGGGACAGGGGAAGGAGAGACCCAGTACTTC
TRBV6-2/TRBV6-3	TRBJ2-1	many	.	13	CASTYFLGGEQFF	TGTGCCAGCACCTACTTCCTAGGGGGTGAGCAGTTCTTC
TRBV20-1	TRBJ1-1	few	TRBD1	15	CRWDNRGGMNTEAFF	TGCAGATGGGATAACCGAGGGGGCATGAACACTGAAGCTTTCTTT
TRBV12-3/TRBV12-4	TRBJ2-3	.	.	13	CASSSSYTDTQYF	TGTGCCAGCAGTTCCTCCTACACAGATACGCAGTATTTT
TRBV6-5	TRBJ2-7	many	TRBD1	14	CASSSRGPLSEQYF	TGTGCCAGCAGTTCCAGGGGGCCTTTATCTGAGCAGTACTTC
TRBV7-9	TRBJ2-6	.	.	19	CASSKIGWGSPSGANVRTF	TGTGCCAGCAGCAAAATAGGGTGGGGTTCACCCTCTGGGGCCAACGTCCGGACTTTC
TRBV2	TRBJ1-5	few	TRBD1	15	CASNAGGSVNQPQHF	TGTGCCAGCAACGCAGGGGGTAGTGTCAATCAGCCCCAGCATTTT
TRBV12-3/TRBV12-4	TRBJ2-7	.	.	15	CASSFRGGSSYEQYF	TGTGCCAGCAGTTTCCGTGGGGGGAGCTCCTACGAGCAGTACTTC
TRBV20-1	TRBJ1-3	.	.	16	CSARDQGRLSGNTIYF	TGCAGTGCTAGAGATCAGGGACGACTCTCTGGAAACACCATATATTTT
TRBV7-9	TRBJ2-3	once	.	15	CASSLGQVKADTQYF	TGTGCCAGCAGCTTAGGTCAGGTAAAAGCAGATACGCAGTATTTT
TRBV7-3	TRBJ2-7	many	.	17	CASSPGRPNQYSYEQYF	TGTGCCAGCAGCCCCGGAAGACCGAACCAATACTCCTACGAGCAGTACTTC
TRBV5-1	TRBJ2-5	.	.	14	CASSFTQYQETQYF	TGCGCCAGCAGCTTTACCCAGTACCAAGAGACCCAGTACTTC
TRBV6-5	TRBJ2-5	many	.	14	CASRHRERGETQYF	TGTGCCAGCAGGCACCGGGAAAGAGGAGAGACCCAGTACTTC
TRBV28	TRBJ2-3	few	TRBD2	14	CASLLAGDKGTQYF	TGTGCCAGTCTGTTAGCGGGGGATAAGGGTACGCAGTATTTT
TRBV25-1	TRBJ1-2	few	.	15	CASSEYIGRSYGYTF	TGTGCCAGCAGTGAATATATTGGGCGGTCCTATGGCTACACCTTC
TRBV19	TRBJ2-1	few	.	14	CASSGPRAKDEQFF	TGTGCCAGTTCCGGGCCCAGGGCTAAGGATGAGCAGTTCTTC
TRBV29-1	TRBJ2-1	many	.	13	CSVGGVDPNEQFF	TGCAGCGTGGGAGGTGTGGACCCCAATGAGCAGTTCTTC
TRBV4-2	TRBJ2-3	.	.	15	CASSQGTANHPTQYF	TGTGCCAGCAGCCAAGGGACAGCGAATCACCCTACGCAGTATTTT